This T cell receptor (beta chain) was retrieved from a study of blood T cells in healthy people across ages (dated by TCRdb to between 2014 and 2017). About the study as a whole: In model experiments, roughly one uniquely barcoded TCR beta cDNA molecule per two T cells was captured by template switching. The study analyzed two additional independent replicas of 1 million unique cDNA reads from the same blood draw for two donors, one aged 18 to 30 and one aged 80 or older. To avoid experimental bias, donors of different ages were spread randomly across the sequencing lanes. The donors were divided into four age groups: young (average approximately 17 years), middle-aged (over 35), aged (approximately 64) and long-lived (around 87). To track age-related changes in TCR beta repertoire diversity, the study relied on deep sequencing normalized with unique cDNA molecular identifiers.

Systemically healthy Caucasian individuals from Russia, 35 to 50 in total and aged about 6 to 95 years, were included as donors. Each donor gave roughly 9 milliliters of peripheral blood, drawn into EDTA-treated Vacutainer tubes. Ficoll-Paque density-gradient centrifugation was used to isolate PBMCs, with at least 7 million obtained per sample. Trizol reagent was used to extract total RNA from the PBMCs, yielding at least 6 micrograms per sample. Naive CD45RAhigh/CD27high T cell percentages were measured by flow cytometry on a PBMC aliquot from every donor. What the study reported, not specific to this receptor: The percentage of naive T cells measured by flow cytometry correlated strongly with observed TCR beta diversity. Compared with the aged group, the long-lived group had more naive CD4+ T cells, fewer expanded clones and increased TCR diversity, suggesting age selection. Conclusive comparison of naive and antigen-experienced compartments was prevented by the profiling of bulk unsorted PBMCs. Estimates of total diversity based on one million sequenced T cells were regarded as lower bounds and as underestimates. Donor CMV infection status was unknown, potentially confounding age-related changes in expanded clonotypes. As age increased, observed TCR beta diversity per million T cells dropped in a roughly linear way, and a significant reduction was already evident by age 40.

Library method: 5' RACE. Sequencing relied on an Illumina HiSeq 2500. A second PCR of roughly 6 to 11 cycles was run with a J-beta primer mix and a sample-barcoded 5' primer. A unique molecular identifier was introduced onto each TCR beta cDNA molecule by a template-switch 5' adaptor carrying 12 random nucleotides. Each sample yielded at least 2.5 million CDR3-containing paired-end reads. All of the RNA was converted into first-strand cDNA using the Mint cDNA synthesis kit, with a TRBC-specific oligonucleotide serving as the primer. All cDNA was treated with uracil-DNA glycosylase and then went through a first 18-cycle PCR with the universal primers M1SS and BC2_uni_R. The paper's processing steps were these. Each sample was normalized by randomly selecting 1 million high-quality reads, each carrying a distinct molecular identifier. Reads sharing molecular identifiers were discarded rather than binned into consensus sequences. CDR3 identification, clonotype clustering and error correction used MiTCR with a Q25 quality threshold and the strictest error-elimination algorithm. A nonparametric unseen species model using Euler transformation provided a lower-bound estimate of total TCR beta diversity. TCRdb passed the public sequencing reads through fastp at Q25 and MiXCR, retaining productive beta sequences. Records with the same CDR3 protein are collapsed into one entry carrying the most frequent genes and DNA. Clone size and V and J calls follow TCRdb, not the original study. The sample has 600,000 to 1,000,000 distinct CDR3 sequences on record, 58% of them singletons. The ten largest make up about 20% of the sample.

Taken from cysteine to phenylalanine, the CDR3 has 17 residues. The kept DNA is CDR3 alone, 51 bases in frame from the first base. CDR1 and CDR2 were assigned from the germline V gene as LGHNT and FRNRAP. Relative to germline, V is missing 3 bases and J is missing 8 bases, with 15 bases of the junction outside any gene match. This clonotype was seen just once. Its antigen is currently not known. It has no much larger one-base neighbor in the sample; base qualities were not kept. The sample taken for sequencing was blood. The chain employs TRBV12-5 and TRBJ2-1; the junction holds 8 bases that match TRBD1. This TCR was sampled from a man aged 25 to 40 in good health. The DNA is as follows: TGTGCTAGTGGTTTTACAACGGCGGGACAGGAGGCCGATGAGCAGTTCTTC. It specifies CASGFTTAGQEADEQFF.